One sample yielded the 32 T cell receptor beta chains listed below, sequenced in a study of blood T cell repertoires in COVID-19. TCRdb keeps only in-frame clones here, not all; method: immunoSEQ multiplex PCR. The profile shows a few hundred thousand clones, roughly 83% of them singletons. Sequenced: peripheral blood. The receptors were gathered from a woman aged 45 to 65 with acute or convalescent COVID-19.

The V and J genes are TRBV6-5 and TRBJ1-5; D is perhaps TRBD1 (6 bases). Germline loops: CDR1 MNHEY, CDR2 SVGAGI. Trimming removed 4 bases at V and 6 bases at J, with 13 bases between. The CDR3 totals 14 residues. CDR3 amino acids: CASSSTGIGQPQHF. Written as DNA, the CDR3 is TGTGCCAGCAGTTCCACAGGGATCGGTCAGCCCCAGCATTTT.

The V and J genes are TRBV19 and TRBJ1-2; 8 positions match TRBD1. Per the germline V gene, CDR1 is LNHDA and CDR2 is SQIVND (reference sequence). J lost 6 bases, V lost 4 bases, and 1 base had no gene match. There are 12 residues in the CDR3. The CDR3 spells CASSTTGDGYTF. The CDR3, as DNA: TGTGCCAGTAGTACGACAGGGGATGGCTACACCTTC.

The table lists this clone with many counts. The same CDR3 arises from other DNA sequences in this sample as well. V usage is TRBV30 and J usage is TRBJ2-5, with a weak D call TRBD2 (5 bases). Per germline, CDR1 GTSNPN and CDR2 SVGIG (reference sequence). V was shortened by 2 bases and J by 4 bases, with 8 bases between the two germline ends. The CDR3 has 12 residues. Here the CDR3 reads CAWSTGRETQYF. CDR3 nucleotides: TGTGCCTGGAGTACTGGGAGAGAGACCCAGTACTTC.

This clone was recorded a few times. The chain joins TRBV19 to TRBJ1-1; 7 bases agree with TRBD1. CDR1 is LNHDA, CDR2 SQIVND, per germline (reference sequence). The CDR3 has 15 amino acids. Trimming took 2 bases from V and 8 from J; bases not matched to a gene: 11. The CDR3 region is CASSISRGPGEEAFF. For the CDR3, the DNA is TGTGCCAGTAGTATAAGTAGGGGGCCGGGTGAGGAAGCTTTCTTT.

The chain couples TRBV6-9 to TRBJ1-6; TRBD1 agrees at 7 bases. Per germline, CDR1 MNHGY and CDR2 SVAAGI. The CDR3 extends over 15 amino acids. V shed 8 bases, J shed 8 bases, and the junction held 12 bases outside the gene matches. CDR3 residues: CASSEQGKGYSPLHF. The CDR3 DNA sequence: TGTGCCAGCTCTGAACAGGGGAAAGGTTATTCACCCCTCCACTTT.

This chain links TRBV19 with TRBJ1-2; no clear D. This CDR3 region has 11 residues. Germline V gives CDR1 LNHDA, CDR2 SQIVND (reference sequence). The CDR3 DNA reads TGTGCTTCAACAACTAACTATGGCTACACCTTC. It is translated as CASTTNYGYTF.

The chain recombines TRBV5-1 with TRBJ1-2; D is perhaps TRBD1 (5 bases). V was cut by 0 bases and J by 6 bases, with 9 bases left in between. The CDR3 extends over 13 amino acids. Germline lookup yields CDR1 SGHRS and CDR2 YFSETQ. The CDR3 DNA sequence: TGCGCCAGCAGCTTGGAGGGGCGGAATGGCTACACCTTC. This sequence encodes CASSLEGRNGYTF.

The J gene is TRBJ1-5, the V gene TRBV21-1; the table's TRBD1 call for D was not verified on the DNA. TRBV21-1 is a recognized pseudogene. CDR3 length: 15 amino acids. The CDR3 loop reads CASRKQGKQWQPQHF. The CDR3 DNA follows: TGTGCCAGCAGAAAACAGGGGAAGCAATGGCAGCCCCAGCATTTT.

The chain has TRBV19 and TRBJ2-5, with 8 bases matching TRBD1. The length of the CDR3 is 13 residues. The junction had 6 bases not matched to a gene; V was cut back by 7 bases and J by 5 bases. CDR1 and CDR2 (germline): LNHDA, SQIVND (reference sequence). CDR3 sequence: CASMGRGRETQYF. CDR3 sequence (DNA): TGTGCCAGTATGGGCAGGGGGCGCGAGACCCAGTACTTC.

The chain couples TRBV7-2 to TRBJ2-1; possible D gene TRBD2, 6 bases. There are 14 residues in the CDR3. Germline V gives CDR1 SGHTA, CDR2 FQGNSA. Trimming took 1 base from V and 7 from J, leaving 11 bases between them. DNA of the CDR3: TGTGCCAGCAGCTTAGTAAGAGGAGGGAATGAGCAGTTCTTC. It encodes CASSLVRGGNEQFF.

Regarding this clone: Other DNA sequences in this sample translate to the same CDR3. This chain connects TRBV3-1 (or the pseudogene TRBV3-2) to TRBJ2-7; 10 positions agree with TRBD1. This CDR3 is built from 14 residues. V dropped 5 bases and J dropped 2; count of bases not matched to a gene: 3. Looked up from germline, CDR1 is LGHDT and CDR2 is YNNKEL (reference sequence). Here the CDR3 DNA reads TGTGCCAGCAGCTGGGACAGGGGCCCCTACGAGCAGTACTTC. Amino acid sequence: CASSWDRGPYEQYF.

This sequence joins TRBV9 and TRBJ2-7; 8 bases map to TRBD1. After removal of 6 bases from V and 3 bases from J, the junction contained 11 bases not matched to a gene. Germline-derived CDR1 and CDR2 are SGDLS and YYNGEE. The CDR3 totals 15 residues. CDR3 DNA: TGTGCCAGCACCGAGGGGCAGGGGGCACACTACGAGCAGTACTTC. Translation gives CASTEGQGAHYEQYF.

CDR3 loop: CASSTQAGGPGELFF. Written as DNA, the CDR3 is TGTGCCAGTAGTACACAAGCGGGAGGCCCCGGGGAGCTGTTTTTT. This rearrangement joins TRBV19 to TRBJ2-2; 9 nucleotides align to TRBD2. Trimming at V came to 4 bases and at J to 6 bases, leaving 6 bases not matched to a gene. This CDR3 comprises 15 residues. Germline CDR1 and CDR2: LNHDA and SQIVND (reference sequence).

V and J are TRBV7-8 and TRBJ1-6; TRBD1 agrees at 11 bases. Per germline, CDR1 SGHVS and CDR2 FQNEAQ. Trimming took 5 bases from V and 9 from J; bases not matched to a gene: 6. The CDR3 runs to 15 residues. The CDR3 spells CASSPAGQGVSPLHF. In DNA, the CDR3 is TGTGCCAGCAGCCCTGCGGGACAGGGGGTTTCACCCCTCCACTTT.

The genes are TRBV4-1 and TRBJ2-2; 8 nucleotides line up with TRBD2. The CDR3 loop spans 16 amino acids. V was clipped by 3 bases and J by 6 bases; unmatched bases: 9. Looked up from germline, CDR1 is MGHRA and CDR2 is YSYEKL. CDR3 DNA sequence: TGCGCCAGCAGCCAGGGACCATCGGGAGGGGCCGGGGAGCTGTTTTTT. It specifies CASSQGPSGGAGELFF.

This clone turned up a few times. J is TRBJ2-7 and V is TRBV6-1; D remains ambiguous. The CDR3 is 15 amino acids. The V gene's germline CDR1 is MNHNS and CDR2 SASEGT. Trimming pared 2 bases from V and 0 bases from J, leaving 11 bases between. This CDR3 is CASSERRPFSYEQYF. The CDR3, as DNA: TGTGCCAGCAGTGAACGCAGGCCTTTCTCCTACGAGCAGTACTTC.

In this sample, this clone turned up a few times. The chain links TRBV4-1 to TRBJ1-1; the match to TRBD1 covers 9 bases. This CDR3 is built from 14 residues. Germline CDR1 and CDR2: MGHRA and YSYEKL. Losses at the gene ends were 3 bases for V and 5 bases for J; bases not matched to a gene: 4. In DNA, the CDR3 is TGCGCCAGCAGCCAGACAGGGGGGGAGACTGAAGCTTTCTTT. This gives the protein CASSQTGGETEAFF.

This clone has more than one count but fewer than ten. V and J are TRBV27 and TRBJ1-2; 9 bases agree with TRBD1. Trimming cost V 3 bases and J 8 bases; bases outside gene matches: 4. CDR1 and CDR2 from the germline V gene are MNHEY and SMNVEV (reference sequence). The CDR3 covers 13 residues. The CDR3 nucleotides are TGTGCCAGCAGTTTCCGGGACAGGGACGGCTACACCTTC. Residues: CASSFRDRDGYTF.

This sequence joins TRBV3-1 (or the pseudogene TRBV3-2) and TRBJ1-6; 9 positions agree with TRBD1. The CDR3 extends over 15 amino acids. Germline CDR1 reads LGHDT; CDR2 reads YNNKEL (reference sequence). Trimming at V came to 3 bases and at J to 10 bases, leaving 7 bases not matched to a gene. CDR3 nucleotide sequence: TGTGCCAGCAGCCAGCGGACAGGGGTTGTATCACCCCTCCACTTT. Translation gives CASSQRTGVVSPLHF.

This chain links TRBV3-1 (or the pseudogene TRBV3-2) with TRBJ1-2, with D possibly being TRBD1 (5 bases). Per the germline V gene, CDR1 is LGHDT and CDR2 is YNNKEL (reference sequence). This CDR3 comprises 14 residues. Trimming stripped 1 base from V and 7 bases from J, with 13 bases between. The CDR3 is CASSQAGGRSGYTF. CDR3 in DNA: TGTGCCAGCAGCCAAGCGGGGGGGAGAAGTGGCTACACCTTC.

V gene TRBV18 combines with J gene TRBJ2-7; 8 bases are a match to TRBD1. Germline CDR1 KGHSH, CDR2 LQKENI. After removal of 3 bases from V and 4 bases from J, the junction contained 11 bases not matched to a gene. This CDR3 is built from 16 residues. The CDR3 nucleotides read TGTGCCAGCTCACCCGACAGGGGAACGGTTGGGTACGAGCAGTACTTC. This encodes CASSPDRGTVGYEQYF.

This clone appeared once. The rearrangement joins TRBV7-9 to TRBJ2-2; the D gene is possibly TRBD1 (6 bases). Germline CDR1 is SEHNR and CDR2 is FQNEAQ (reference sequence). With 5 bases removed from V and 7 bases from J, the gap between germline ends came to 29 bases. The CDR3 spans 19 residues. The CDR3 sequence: CASSPIAMTGRGDDGELFF. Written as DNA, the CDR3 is TGTGCCAGCAGCCCTATAGCGATGACAGGACGCGGCGACGACGGGGAGCTGTTTTTT. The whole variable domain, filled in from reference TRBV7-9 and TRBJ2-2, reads DTGVSQNPRHKITKRGQNVTFRCDPISEHNRLYWYRQTLGQGPEFLTYFQNEAQLEKSRLLSDRFSAERPKGSFSTLEIQRTEQGDSAMYLCASSPIAMTGRGDDGELFFGEGSRLTVL.

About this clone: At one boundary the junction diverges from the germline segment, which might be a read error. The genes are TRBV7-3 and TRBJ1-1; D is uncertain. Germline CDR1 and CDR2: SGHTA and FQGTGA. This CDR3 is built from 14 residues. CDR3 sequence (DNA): TGTGCCAGCAGCGTAACCTCGGGGAACACTGAAGCTTTCTTT. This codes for CASSVTSGNTEAFF.

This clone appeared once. CDR3 in DNA: TGTGCCAGCAGCTTCCCATGGGGGGGATTCAACACCGGGGAGCTGTTTTTT. Translated, it gives CASSFPWGGFNTGELFF. The V and J genes are TRBV7-9 and TRBJ2-2; 7 nucleotides agree with TRBD2. This CDR3 is 17 amino acids long. Per germline, CDR1 SEHNR and CDR2 FQNEAQ (reference sequence). The ends lost 3 bases at V and 2 bases at J; junction bases unmatched: 9.

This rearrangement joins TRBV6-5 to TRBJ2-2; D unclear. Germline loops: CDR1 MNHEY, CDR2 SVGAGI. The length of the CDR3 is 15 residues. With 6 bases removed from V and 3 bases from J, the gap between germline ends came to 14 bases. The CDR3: CASRTITADTGELFF. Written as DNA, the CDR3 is TGTGCCAGCAGAACAATTACCGCGGACACCGGGGAGCTGTTTTTT.

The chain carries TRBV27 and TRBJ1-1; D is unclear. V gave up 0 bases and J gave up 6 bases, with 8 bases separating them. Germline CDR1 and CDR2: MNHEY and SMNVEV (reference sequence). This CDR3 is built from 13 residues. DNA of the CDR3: TGTGCCAGCAGTTTATCGGGAGAATCTGAAGCTTTCTTT. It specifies CASSLSGESEAFF.

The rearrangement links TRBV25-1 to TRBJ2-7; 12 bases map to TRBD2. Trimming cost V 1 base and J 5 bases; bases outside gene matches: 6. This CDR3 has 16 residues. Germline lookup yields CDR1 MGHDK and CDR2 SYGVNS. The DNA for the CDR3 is TGTGCCAGCAGTGAATGGTCTAGCGGGGGGGCGGACGAGCAGTACTTC. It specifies CASSEWSSGGADEQYF.

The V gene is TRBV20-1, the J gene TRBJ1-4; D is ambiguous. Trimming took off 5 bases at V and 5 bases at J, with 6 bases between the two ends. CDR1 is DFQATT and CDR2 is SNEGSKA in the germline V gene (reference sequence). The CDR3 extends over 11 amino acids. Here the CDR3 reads CSARGNEKLFF. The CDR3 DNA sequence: TGCAGTGCTCGCGGGAATGAAAAACTGTTTTTT.

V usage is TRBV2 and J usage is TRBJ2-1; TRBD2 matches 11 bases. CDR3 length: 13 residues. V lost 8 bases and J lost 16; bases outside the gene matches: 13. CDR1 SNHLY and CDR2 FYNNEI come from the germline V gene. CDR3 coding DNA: TGTGCCAGCGGGGTGACTAGCGGGGAAATCGCATTCTTC. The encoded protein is CASGVTSGEIAFF.

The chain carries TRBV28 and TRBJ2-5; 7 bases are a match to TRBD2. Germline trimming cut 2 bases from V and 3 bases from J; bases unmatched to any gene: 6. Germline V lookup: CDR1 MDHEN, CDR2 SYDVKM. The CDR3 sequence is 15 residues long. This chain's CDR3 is CASSLPGGMKETQYF. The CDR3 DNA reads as TGTGCCAGCAGTTTACCGGGGGGAATGAAAGAGACCCAGTACTTC. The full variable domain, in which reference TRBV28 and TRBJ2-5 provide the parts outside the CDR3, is DVKVTQSSRYLVKRTGEKVFLECVQDMDHENMFWYRQDPGLGLRLIYFSYDVKMKEKGDIPEGYSVSREKKERFSLILESASTNQTSMYLCASSLPGGMKETQYFGPGTRLLVL.

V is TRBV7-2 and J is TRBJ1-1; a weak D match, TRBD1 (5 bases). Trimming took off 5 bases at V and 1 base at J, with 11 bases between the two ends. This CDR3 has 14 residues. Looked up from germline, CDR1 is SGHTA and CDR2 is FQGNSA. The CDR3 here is CASSITGSNTEAFF. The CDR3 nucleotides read TGTGCCAGCAGCATCACAGGTTCGAACACTGAAGCTTTCTTT.

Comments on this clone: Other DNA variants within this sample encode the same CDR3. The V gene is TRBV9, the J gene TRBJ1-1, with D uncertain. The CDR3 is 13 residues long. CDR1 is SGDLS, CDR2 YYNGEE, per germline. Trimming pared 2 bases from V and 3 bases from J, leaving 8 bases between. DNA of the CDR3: TGTGCCAGCAGCGTTTCCCCGGACACTGAAGCTTTCTTT. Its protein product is CASSVSPDTEAFF.